The clone carrying this T cell receptor (beta chain) came up many times. The antigen is unknown. Quantitative 5'-RACE was performed with molecular barcodes, and it yielded the TCR beta libraries. Each CDR3 protein gets one entry after TCRdb re-called the 5' RACE reads with MiXCR. The sample lists roughly 490,000 distinct CDR3 sequences; under 5.5% were seen once. V shed 1 base, J shed 4 bases, and the junction held 5 bases outside the gene matches. CDR1 is LNHNV and CDR2 is YYDKDF in the germline V gene (reference sequence). There are 15 residues in the CDR3. These data belong to a study of CD8 T cells in ankylosing spondylitis. Study findings and constraints: Disease-linked clones, CD8+, were relatively rare in peripheral blood. Characteristic of ankylosing spondylitis blood, it appeared, was a TCR beta motif comprising about eight highly homologous variants.

The sample consisted of blood, either unsorted or a sorted T cell fraction (not recorded which). The clonotype originates from a male donor with ankylosing spondylitis. The chain joins TRBV15 to TRBJ2-7, with 9 bases fitting TRBD1. The CDR3 is CATSRGTGGRYEQYF. Written as DNA, the CDR3 is TGTGCCACCAGCAGAGGCACAGGGGGCAGGTACGAGCAGTACTTC.